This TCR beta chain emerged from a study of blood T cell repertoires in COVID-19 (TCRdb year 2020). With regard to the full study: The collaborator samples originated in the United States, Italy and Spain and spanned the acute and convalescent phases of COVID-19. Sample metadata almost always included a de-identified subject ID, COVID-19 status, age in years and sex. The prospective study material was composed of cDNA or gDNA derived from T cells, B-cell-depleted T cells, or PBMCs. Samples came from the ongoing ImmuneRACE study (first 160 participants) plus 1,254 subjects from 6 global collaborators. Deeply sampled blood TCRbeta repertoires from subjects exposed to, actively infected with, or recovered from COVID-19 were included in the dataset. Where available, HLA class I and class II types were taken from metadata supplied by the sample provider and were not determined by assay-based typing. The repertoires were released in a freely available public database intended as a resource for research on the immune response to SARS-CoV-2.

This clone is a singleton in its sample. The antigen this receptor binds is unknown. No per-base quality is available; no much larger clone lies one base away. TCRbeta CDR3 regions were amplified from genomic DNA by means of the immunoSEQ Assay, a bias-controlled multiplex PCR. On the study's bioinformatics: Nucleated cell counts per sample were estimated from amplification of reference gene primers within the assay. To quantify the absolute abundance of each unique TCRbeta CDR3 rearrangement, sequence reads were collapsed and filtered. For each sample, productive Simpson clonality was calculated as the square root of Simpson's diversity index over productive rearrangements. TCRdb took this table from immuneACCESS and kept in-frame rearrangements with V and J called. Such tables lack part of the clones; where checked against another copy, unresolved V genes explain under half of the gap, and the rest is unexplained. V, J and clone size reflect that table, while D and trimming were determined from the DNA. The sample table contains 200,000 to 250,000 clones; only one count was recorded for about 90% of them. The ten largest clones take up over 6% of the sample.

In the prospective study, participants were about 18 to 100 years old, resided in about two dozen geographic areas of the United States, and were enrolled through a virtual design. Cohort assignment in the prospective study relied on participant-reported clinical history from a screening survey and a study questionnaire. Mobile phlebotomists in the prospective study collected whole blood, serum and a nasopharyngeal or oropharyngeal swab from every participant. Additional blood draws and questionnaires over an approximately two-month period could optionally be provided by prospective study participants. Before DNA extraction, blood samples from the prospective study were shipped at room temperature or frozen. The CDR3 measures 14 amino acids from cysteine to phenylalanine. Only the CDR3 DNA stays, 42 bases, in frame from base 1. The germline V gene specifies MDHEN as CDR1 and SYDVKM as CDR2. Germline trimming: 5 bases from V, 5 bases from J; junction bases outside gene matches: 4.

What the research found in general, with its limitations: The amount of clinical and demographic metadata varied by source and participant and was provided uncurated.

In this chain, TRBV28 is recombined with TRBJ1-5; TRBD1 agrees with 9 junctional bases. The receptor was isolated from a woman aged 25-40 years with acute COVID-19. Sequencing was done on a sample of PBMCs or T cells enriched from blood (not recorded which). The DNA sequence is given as TGTGCCAGCAGTACAGGGGGCGTACATCAGCCCCAGCATTTT. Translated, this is CASSTGGVHQPQHF.